The present TCR beta chain was sequenced within a study of blood T cell repertoires in COVID-19. About the study: T cells, B-cell-depleted T cells, or PBMCs supplied cDNA or gDNA.

After removal of 8 bases from V and 2 bases from J, the junction contained 9 bases not matched to a gene. CDR1 SEHNR and CDR2 FQNEAQ come from the germline V gene (reference sequence). This CDR3 has 15 amino acids. Sequenced by immunoSEQ multiplex PCR; TCRdb stores in-frame clones only, minus some. This table has under 300,000 clones, about 86% appearing once. The sample taken for sequencing was peripheral blood. The sequence came from a woman of 80 years or more with acute or convalescent COVID-19. The J gene is TRBJ2-7, the V gene TRBV7-9, with 10 bases identical to TRBD1. CDR3 DNA sequence: TGTGCCAGCGGGACGGGACAGGGGAGGCCCTACGAGCAGTACTTC. It is translated as CASGTGQGRPYEQYF.